The entry below describes one T cell receptor (beta chain). Clones were sequenced by immunoSEQ multiplex PCR, and TCRdb holds only the in-frame ones, with some missing. The table records 350,000 to 450,000 clones, 85% of them present only once. J gave up 3 bases and V 2 bases, and 5 bases lay outside the gene matches. From germline, CDR1 is KGHSH and CDR2 LQKENI. The length of the CDR3 is 15 residues. The entry originates in a study of blood T cell repertoires in COVID-19. Across the study: Italy, Spain and the United States were the sources of the convalescent and acute COVID-19 samples. Sample material is recorded as cDNA or gDNA derived from T cells, B-cell-depleted T cells, or PBMCs.

The chain links TRBV18 to TRBJ1-1; TRBD1 matches 8 bases. The sequenced sample was peripheral blood. The sequence was obtained from a woman aged 18-29 years with acute or convalescent COVID-19. CDR3 in DNA: TGTGCCAGCTCACCATTGGCACAGGGGGACACTGAAGCTTTCTTT. Translating gives CASSPLAQGDTEAFF.